This is a list of T cell receptor beta chains from one sample in a study of blood T cell repertoires in COVID-19. Repertoires were generated with immunoSEQ multiplex PCR, while TCRdb's copy carries only in-frame clones and drops some. The profile shows about 280,000 clones, approximately 85% of them singletons. Sequenced material: peripheral blood. These receptor sequences come from a man in his fifties or sixties with active or convalescent COVID-19. CDR3s include the opening cysteine and the closing phenylalanine or tryptophan. A D gene is named only where the DNA matches it firmly. Size values are once, few and many counts, or a class for expanded clones, and some rows have none.

17 TRBJ2-2 TRBD2 NA TRBV7-9 CASSLALGLANTGELFF TGTGCCAGCAGCTTAGCCCTCGGACTAGCGAACACCGGGGAGCTGTTTTTT
13 TRBJ1-5 TRBD1 NA TRBV9 CASSFKQGPPQHF TGTGCCAGCAGCTTTAAACAGGGGCCGCCCCAGCATTTT
16 TRBJ2-2 NA NA TRBV5-6 CASSRRTVQNTGELFF TGTGCCAGCAGCCGGAGGACAGTCCAGAACACCGGGGAGCTGTTTTTT
15 TRBJ2-5 NA NA TRBV6-5 CASSPGGHIQETQYF TGTGCCAGCAGTCCAGGGGGGCATATACAAGAGACCCAGTACTTC
16 TRBJ2-5 NA NA TRBV7-8 CASSLVGAGSWETQYF TGTGCCAGCAGCTTGGTGGGGGCAGGGAGTTGGGAGACCCAGTACTTC
14 TRBJ2-1 NA NA TRBV10-3 CAIRLGEYTGEQFF TGTGCCATCAGACTAGGCGAATACACGGGTGAGCAGTTCTTC
15 TRBJ2-5 NA NA TRBV9 CASSVAPGVHETQYF TGTGCCAGCAGCGTAGCCCCGGGTGTCCACGAGACCCAGTACTTC
13 TRBJ2-7 TRBD2 NA TRBV20-1 CSASSTSGSEQYF TGCAGTGCTAGTAGTACTAGCGGCTCGGAGCAGTACTTC
20 TRBJ2-2 NA NA TRBV21-1 CASSARNGGSGGRDTGELFF TGTGCCAGCAGCGCTCGGAACGGAGGTAGCGGAGGGAGGGACACCGGGGAGCTGTTTTTT
15 TRBJ2-5 NA NA TRBV3-1/TRBV3-2 CASSQVASRVETQYF TGTGCCAGCAGCCAAGTAGCCAGCCGGGTTGAGACCCAGTACTTC
15 TRBJ2-7 TRBD1 NA TRBV15 CATSRSTGQSYEQYF TGTGCCACCAGCAGATCGACAGGGCAGTCCTACGAGCAGTACTTC
17 TRBJ2-1 NA once TRBV11-2 CASSLVFAASSYNEQFF TGTGCCAGCAGCTTAGTTTTTGCGGCAAGCTCCTACAATGAGCAGTTCTTC
14 TRBJ2-5 TRBD2 NA TRBV18 CASSPTSGEETQYF TGTGCCAGCTCACCGACTAGCGGTGAAGAGACCCAGTACTTC
17 TRBJ2-3 TRBD2 NA TRBV18 CASSLLGAGGPGDTQYF TGTGCCAGCTCACTCCTCGGCGCGGGAGGGCCCGGAGATACGCAGTATTTT
15 TRBJ2-7 TRBD1 NA TRBV2 CASSGGDRRSYEQYF TGTGCCAGCAGTGGGGGGGACAGGCGCTCCTACGAGCAGTACTTC
18 TRBJ2-1 TRBD2 NA TRBV19 CASSIRPTSGGSYNEQFF TGTGCCAGTAGTATACGCCCAACTAGCGGGGGCTCCTACAATGAGCAGTTCTTC
15 TRBJ2-1 NA NA TRBV24-1 CATSDPNEVNNEQFF TGTGCCACCAGTGATCCAAACGAGGTGAACAATGAGCAGTTCTTC
18 TRBJ2-2 TRBD2 few TRBV4-1 CASSQARSLAGGTGELFF TGCGCCAGCAGCCAAGCTCGGAGTCTAGCGGGAGGGACCGGGGAGCTGTTTTTT
16 TRBJ2-5 TRBD2 NA TRBV25-1 CASSGLAGGAWLLQYF TGTGCCAGCAGCGGACTAGCGGGAGGAGCATGGCTGCTCCAGTACTTC
14 TRBJ1-4 NA few TRBV7-2 CASNRGGFNEKLFF TGTGCCAGCAACCGGGGTGGATTTAATGAAAAACTGTTTTTT
20 TRBJ2-6 TRBD1 NA TRBV7-3 CASSFSVGGTGVSGANVLTF TGTGCCAGCAGCTTTTCGGTCGGCGGGACAGGAGTCTCTGGGGCCAACGTCCTGACTTTC
17 TRBJ2-6 TRBD2 once TRBV5-4 CASSSSGQTAGANVLTF TGTGCCAGCAGCTCTAGCGGTCAGACAGCTGGGGCCAACGTCCTGACTTTC
15 TRBJ2-5 NA NA TRBV7-6 CASSLGFGGEETQYF TGTGCCAGCAGCTTAGGGTTTGGGGGCGAAGAGACCCAGTACTTC
10 TRBJ2-7 NA NA TRBV21-1 CASSKPISDF TGTGCCAGCAGCAAACCCATTTCAGACTTC
17 TRBJ2-2 TRBD2 few TRBV5-1 CASSLGSSGSFSGELFF TGCGCCAGCAGCTTGGGGTCTAGCGGGAGTTTCTCCGGGGAGCTGTTTTTT
15 TRBJ2-3 TRBD2 NA TRBV19 CASGRLAESRCTQYF TGTGCCAGCGGGCGCCTAGCGGAGTCGCGATGTACGCAGTATTTT
17 TRBJ2-7 TRBD2 NA TRBV7-2 CASSLASGSNGVWEQYF TGTGCCAGCAGCTTAGCCAGCGGGAGTAATGGAGTGTGGGAGCAGTACTTC
16 TRBJ2-3 TRBD2 NA TRBV9 CASSVLAGGSTDTQYF TGTGCCAGCAGCGTCCTAGCGGGAGGATCCACAGATACGCAGTATTTT
14 TRBJ1-6 NA NA TRBV7-3 CASSSGVVGSPLHF TGTGCCAGCAGCTCAGGTGTCGTGGGCTCACCCCTCCACTTT
22 TRBJ2-1 TRBD1 once TRBV5-1 CASSQGQVTYSTRRPSYNEQFF TGCGCCAGCAGCCAGGGACAGGTTACATACTCGACTAGGAGGCCGTCCTACAATGAGCAGTTCTTC
20 TRBJ2-3 TRBD2 NA TRBV4-3 CASSLFLTSGTSGVSDTQYF TGCGCCAGCAGCCTATTCCTAACCTCCGGGACTAGCGGGGTCTCGGATACGCAGTATTTT
13 TRBJ1-2 NA few TRBV7-9 CASSLMQEYGYTF TGTGCCAGCAGCTTAATGCAGGAATATGGCTACACCTTC
14 TRBJ1-4 TRBD1 NA TRBV14 CASSPWTGNEKLFF TGTGCCAGCAGCCCCTGGACAGGGAATGAAAAACTGTTTTTT
14 TRBJ1-4 TRBD1 NA TRBV25-1 CASSDGQGGEKLFF TGTGCCAGCAGTGATGGGCAGGGGGGTGAAAAACTGTTTTTT
15 TRBJ1-5 NA NA TRBV24-1 CATSDSDSPYQPQHF TGTGCCACCAGTGACTCCGACAGCCCCTATCAGCCCCAGCATTTT
14 TRBJ1-4 NA NA TRBV13 CASSSGPGSEKLFF TGTGCCAGCAGCTCGGGCCCCGGGAGTGAAAAACTGTTTTTT
12 TRBJ2-1 TRBD2 NA TRBV24-1 CATSDLAGVKFF TGTGCCACCAGTGATTTGGCGGGAGTGAAGTTCTTC
14 TRBJ2-3 TRBD1 NA TRBV29-1 CSAPGQSVTDTQYF TGCAGCGCCCCGGGACAGTCGGTAACAGATACGCAGTATTTT
14 TRBJ2-7 NA NA TRBV7-8 CASSPTTRGYEQYF TGTGCCAGCAGCCCGACTACCAGGGGATACGAGCAGTACTTC
14 TRBJ2-7 TRBD1 NA TRBV11-2 CASSLGDRIYEQYF TGTGCCAGCAGCTTAGGGGACAGAATCTACGAGCAGTACTTC
13 TRBJ1-1 TRBD1 NA TRBV5-5 CASKTGMNTEAFF TGTGCCAGCAAGACAGGGATGAACACTGAAGCTTTCTTT
18 TRBJ2-5 TRBD2 NA TRBV9 CASSVGLAGGPAQETQYF TGTGCCAGCAGCGTCGGGCTAGCGGGAGGGCCAGCCCAAGAGACCCAGTACTTC
16 TRBJ2-1 TRBD2 NA TRBV7-2 CASSLFPAGSSNEQFF TGTGCCAGCAGCTTATTCCCAGCGGGAAGCTCCAATGAGCAGTTCTTC
13 TRBJ2-1 NA once TRBV21-1 CASSKESGSSQFF TGTGCCAGCAGCAAAGAGAGCGGGAGCAGTCAGTTCTTC